This T cell receptor (beta chain) originates from a study of PD-1 blockade in classical Hodgkin lymphoma. Study findings and constraints: Later analyses included only patients treated at least 1 year post-ASCT. Compared with healthy donors, newly diagnosed patients reportedly showed lower baseline TCR diversity. Repertoires differed for reasons still undefined, possibly disease activity or prior therapy. CD4+ TCR diversity, unlike CD8+, climbed significantly by C4D1.

Sequenced by immunoSEQ multiplex PCR; TCRdb stores in-frame clones only, minus some. The table lists under 45,000 clones, about 70% of them singletons, with about a fifth in the top ten. Every patient had relapsed following autologous stem cell transplantation, and cohorts differed in brentuximab vedotin exposure. Per germline, CDR1 MNHEY and CDR2 SMNVEV (reference sequence). Between the trimmed V and J ends, which lost 3 bases and 2 bases, there was a span of 11 bases. CDR3 length: 14 amino acids. This clone was detected only once. Its target is unknown. The specimen comprised peripheral blood mononuclear cells (PBMCs), sampled at baseline. This receptor was obtained from a human donor with classical Hodgkin lymphoma. This chain connects TRBV27 to TRBJ2-7; a possible D gene is TRBD1 (6 bases). The CDR3 DNA follows: TGTGCCAGCAGTTTGGGGGACAAGACCTACGAGCAGTACTTC. It specifies CASSLGDKTYEQYF.